Sequencing of this T cell receptor (beta chain) was carried out in a study of CXCR3-negative and CXCR3-positive naive CD8 T cells. General study results and limits: The study found CXCR3 expression partially decreased after cryopreservation and ran most assays on fresh PBMCs. In CXCR3-positive naive cells, the TRB CDR3s were more hydrophobic than in CXCR3-negative naive cells. Similar TRBV-TRBJ usage characterized naive CXCR3-negative and CXCR3-positive cells; memory cells differed. Similar levels of surface CD5 were seen between naive subsets; TCR strength was inferred from TRB CDR3 properties.

All TRB cDNA libraries came from 5' RACE performed with UMI labels. From the 5' RACE reads, TCRdb lists one entry per CDR3 protein and no DNA. With 55,000 to 65,000 distinct CDR3 sequences in the sample, the ten largest clones hold roughly 0.58%. CDR3 size: 15 residues. Regarding this clonotype: Its specificity is not known.

The rearrangement uses TRBV12-3 or TRBV12-4 and TRBJ2-1; TCRdb lists TRBD1, though no DNA is available to test this call. The sample consisted of naive CXCR3+ CD8+ T cells from blood. Subset denoted: CD45RO-CCR7+CD27+CD95- naive CD8+ T cells expressing CXCR3 (TNR3+). The sequence came from a human donor in good health. Some clones in this sample may be carry-over from other donors' samples. The CDR3 spells CASTLGGRPTNEQFF.